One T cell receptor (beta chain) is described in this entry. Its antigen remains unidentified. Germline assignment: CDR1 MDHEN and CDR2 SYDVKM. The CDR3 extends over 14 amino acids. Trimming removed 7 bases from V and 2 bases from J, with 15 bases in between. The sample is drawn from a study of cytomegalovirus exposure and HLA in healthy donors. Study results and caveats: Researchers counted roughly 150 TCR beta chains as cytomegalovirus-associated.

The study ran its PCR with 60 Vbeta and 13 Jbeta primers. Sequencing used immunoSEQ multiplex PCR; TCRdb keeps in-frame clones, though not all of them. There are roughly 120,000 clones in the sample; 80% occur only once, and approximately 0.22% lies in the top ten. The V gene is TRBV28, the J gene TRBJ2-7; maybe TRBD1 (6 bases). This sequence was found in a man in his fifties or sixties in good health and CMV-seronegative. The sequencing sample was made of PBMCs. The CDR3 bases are TGTGCCAGCAAACAGTACAGGGTAGCCTACGAGCAGTACTTC. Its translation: CASKQYRVAYEQYF. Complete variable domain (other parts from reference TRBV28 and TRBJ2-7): DVKVTQSSRYLVKRTGEKVFLECVQDMDHENMFWYRQDPGLGLRLIYFSYDVKMKEKGDIPEGYSVSREKKERFSLILESASTNQTSMYLCASKQYRVAYEQYFGPGTRLTVT.